The table lists the clone carrying this TCR beta chain with a count of one. This CDR3 has 14 amino acids. V dropped 2 bases and J dropped 5; count of bases not matched to a gene: 2. The V gene's germline CDR1 is SNHLY and CDR2 FYNNEI. This entry is derived from a study of OX40 agonist ivuxolimab in advanced cancers. Method: immunoSEQ multiplex PCR; TCRdb's copy keeps in-frame clones and lacks some. In the table there are 90,000 to 100,000 clones, 70% to 90% of which are singletons. This TCR was recovered from an adult with an advanced solid tumor such as melanoma, head and neck, liver or kidney cancer. The sample in question was CD4+ or CD8+ T cells sorted from blood, obtained in a trial of the OX40 agonist ivuxolimab. The chain is built from TRBV2 and TRBJ1-5, with TRBD1 matching over 8 bases. For the CDR3, the DNA is TGTGCCAGCAGTGAATCGACAGGGGATCAGCCCCAGCATTTT. This sequence encodes CASSESTGDQPQHF.